Each of the 5 T cell receptor beta chains below was sequenced from the same sample in a study of OX40 agonist ivuxolimab in advanced cancers. Libraries were built with the immunoSEQ multiplex PCR assay. TCRdb's version of the immuneACCESS table is confined to in-frame rearrangements and falls short of the full clone set. An unresolved V gene accounts for under half of the shortfall where checked; the remainder is of unknown origin. The sample table shows 40,000 to 50,000 clones, and about 86% are seen once. The top ten clones comprise under 40% of the sample. The sample in question was CD4+ or CD8+ T cells sorted from blood, obtained in a trial of the OX40 agonist ivuxolimab. These receptors all come from an adult with an advanced solid tumor such as melanoma, head and neck, liver or kidney cancer.

The V and J genes are TRBV10-1 and TRBJ2-1; no clear D. The ends were cut back, 2 bases at V and 5 bases at J, with 22 bases in the middle. This CDR3 has 18 amino acids. Germline values: CDR1 WNHNN, CDR2 SYGVQD (reference sequence). The CDR3 nucleotides are TGCGCCAGCAGTGAGGTTCTACGGAGCCACCCCAGGAACAATGAGCAGTTCTTC. This encodes CASSEVLRSHPRNNEQFF.

CDR3 DNA sequence: TGTGCCAGCAGCGAAACCCAGATTGGCGGTCCCTACGAGCAGTACTTC. Amino acid sequence: CASSETQIGGPYEQYF. This chain uses TRBV2 with TRBJ2-7; D not certain. V lost 6 bases to trimming and J lost 2 bases, with 20 bases between them. Germline CDR1 and CDR2: SNHLY and FYNNEI. The CDR3 covers 16 residues.

The chain recombines TRBV11-2 with TRBJ2-7, with D perhaps TRBD2 (6 bases). The CDR3 totals 14 residues. V gave up 2 bases and J gave up 0 bases, with 8 bases separating them. The germline V gene has CDR1 SGHAT and CDR2 FQNNGV. The CDR3: CASSLSGFSYEQYF. The CDR3 coding sequence is TGTGCCAGCAGCTTAAGCGGGTTCTCCTACGAGCAGTACTTC.

A single count supports this clone. The chain has TRBV23-1 and TRBJ2-5, with 8 bases matching TRBD1. Being an ORF, TRBV23-1 has a function that is uncertain. V lost 4 bases, J lost 5 bases, and 6 bases stayed unmatched. The CDR3 sequence is 14 residues long. The chain's CDR3 is CASSPRGLRETQYF. CDR3 coding DNA: TGCGCCAGCAGTCCCAGGGGGCTCAGGGAGACCCAGTACTTC.

CDR3 residues: CASGLDGGPNTEAFF. The CDR3 bases are TGTGCTAGTGGTTTGGACGGCGGCCCGAACACTGAAGCTTTCTTT. The chain employs TRBV12-5 and TRBJ1-1; D is uncertain. V was pared by 1 base and J by 1 base, with 10 bases between. The CDR3 runs to 15 residues. In germline, CDR1 is LGHNT, CDR2 FRNRAP. Full variable domain (outside the CDR3, taken from reference TRBV12-5 and TRBJ1-1): DARVTQTPRHKVTEMGQEVTMRCQPILGHNTVFWYRQTMMQGLELLAYFRNRAPLDDSGMPKDRFSAEMPDATLATLKIQPSEPRDSAVYFCASGLDGGPNTEAFFGQGTRLTVV.